The T cell receptor beta chain described here comes from a study of shared clonotypes between healthy human individuals. Study as a whole: A few men and a couple of women, aged 18 to 49, were donors. Per donor, CD8 memory used one plate, CD8 naive used two, CD4 memory used three and CD4 naive used three.

The CDR3 covers 15 residues. In germline, CDR1 is SGHRS, CDR2 YFSETQ. V lost 7 bases to trimming and J lost 5 bases; unmatched junction nucleotides: 11. Each cell subset's genomic DNA was divided evenly among several immunoSEQ plates. TCRdb keeps only in-frame clones here, not all; method: immunoSEQ multiplex PCR. There are roughly 2,500,000 clones in the sample; 80% to 95% occur only once, and more than 0.35% lies in the top ten. The receptor's source is a man between 18 and 35 years old in good health. Some clones in this sample may be carry-over from other donors' samples. The V call is TRBV5-1, the J call TRBJ2-5; 10 bases align to TRBD2. The source material was naive CD4+ T cells from PBMCs. Sample subset: CD45RA+ positively selected. CDR3 coding DNA: TGCGCCAGCTATAGCGGGAGGACCGCTCTGGAGACCCAGTACTTC. It yields the protein CASYSGRTALETQYF.